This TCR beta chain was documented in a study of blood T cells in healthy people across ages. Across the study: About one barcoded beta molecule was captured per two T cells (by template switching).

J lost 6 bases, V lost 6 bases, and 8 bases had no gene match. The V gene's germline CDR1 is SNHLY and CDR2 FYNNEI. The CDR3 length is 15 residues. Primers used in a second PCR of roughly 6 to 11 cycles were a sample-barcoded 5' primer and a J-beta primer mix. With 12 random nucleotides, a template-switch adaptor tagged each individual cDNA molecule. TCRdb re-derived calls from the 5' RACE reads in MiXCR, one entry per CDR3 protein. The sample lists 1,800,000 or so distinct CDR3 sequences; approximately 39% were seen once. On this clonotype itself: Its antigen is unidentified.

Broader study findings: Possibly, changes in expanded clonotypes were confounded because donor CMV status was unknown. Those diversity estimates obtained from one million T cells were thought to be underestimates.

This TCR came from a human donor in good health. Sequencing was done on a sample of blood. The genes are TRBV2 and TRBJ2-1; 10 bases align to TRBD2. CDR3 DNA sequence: TGTGCCAGCAGGGCTAGCGGGGGTTCCCTCAATGAGCAGTTCTTC. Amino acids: CASRASGGSLNEQFF. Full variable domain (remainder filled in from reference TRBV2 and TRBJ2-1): EPEVTQTPSHQVTQMGQEVILRCVPISNHLYFYWYRQILGQKVEFLVSFYNNEISEKSEIFDDQFSVERPDGSNFTLKIRSTKLEDSAMYFCASRASGGSLNEQFFGPGTRLTVL.